This T cell receptor (beta chain) was captured in a study of T cell responses to AZD1222 COVID-19 vaccine. This table comes from immunoSEQ multiplex PCR, and its TCRdb copy is limited to in-frame clones, with some not included. Of 150,000 or so clones in the sample, 90% were seen once. The V gene's germline CDR1 is MRHNA and CDR2 SNTAGT. V dropped 6 bases and J dropped 1 base, with 12 bases sitting between them. CDR3 length: 14 residues. The study's findings and limits: Females outnumbered males among donors, who were mostly white British; clonal diversity was possibly underestimated.

With respect to this clone: What it recognizes is unknown.

The clonotype originates from an adult in good health. The source was peripheral blood, collected on day 0 of AZD1222 vaccination. This rearrangement joins TRBV6-4 to TRBJ1-2; D might be TRBD1 (5 bases). The CDR3 reads CASSPGVHNYGYTF. CDR3 coding DNA: TGTGCCAGCAGCCCGGGGGTCCATAACTATGGCTACACCTTC.